This record covers a single T cell receptor (beta chain). These data originate in a study of control samples from healthy donors and cancer patients. TCRdb keeps only in-frame clones here, not all; method: immunoSEQ multiplex PCR. The table includes about 92,000 clones, around 80% detected once. This CDR3 is built from 16 residues. With 3 bases removed from V and 0 bases from J, the gap between germline ends came to 12 bases. Germline V gene sequence: CDR1 KGHSH, CDR2 LQKENI. This chain uses TRBV18 with TRBJ1-3; D call uncertain. This clonotype was obtained from an older woman in good health. The material sequenced was blood. The DNA for the CDR3 is TGTGCCAGCTCACCTCAGGACGGCGGCTCTGGAAACACCATATATTTT. Its translation: CASSPQDGGSGNTIYF.